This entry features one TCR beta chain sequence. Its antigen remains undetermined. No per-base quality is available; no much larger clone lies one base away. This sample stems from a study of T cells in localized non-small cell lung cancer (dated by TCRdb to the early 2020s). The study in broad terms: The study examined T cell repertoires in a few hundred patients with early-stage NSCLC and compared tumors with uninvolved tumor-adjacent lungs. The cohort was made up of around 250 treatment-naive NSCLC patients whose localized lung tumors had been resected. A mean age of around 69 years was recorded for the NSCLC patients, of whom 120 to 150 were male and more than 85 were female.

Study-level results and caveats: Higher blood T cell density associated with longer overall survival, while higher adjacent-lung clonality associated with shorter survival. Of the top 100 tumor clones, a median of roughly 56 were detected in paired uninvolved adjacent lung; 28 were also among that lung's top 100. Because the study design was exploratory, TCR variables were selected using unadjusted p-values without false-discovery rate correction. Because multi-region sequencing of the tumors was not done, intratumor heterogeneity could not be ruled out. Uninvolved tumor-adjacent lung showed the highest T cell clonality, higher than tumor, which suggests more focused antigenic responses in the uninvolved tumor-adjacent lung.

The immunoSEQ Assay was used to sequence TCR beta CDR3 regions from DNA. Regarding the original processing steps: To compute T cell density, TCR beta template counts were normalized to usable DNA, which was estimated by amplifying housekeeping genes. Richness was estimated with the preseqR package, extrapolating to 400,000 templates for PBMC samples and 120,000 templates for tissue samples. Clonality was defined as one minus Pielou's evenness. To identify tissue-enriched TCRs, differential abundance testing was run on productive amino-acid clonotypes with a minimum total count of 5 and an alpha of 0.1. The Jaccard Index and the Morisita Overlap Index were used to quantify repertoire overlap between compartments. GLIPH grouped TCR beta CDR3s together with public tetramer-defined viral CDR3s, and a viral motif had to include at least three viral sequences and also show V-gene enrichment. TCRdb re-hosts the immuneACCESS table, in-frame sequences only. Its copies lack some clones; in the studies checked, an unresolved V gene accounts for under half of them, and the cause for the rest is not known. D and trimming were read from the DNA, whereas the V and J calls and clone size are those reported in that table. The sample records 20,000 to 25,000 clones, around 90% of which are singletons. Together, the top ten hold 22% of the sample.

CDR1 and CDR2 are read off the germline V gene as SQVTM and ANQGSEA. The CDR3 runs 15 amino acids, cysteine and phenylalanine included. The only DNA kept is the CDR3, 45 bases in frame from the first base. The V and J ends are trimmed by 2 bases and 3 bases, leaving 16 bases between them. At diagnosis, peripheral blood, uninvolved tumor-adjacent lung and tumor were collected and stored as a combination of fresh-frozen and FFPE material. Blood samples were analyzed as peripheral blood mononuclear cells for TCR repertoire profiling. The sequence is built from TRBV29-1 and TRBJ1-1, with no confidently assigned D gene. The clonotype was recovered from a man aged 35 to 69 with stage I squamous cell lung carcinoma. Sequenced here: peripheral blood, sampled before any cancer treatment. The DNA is TGCAGCGTTGAATCCTTATCCGGCATATACACTGAAGCTTTCTTT. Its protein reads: CSVESLSGIYTEAFF.